These 5 T cell receptor beta chains came from one sample sequenced in a study of OX40 agonist ivuxolimab in advanced cancers. Measured with immunoSEQ multiplex PCR; TCRdb has only the in-frame clones, and not every one. This repertoire shows about 83,000 clones, about 90% found once; its top ten account for more than 7.5%. Sequenced here: CD4+ or CD8+ T cells sorted from blood, sampled in a trial of the OX40 agonist ivuxolimab. These receptors came from an adult with an advanced solid tumor such as melanoma, head and neck, liver or kidney cancer.

V usage is TRBV4-1 and J usage is TRBJ2-1, with D perhaps TRBD2 (6 bases). This CDR3 is built from 13 residues. Per germline, CDR1 MGHRA and CDR2 YSYEKL. The V gene lost 4 bases and the J gene lost 9 bases, with 13 bases spanning the gap. The CDR3 spells CASSLGRGGEQFF. In DNA form, the CDR3 reads TGCGCCAGCAGCCTAGGGCGGGGAGGTGAGCAGTTCTTC.

The chain carries TRBV5-6 and TRBJ2-5; unclear D gene. Trimming removed 3 bases at V and 0 bases at J, with 3 bases between. This CDR3 region has 12 residues. The germline V gene has CDR1 SGHDT and CDR2 YYEEEE. CDR3 bases: TGTGCCAGCAGCTCGTACCAAGAGACCCAGTACTTC. Its translation: CASSSYQETQYF.

The V call is TRBV7-9, the J call TRBJ2-7; D remains ambiguous. This CDR3 has 15 amino acids. Trimming stripped 1 base from V and 3 bases from J, with 13 bases between. Looked up from germline, CDR1 is SEHNR and CDR2 is FQNEAQ (reference sequence). The CDR3 region is CASSLGAGENYEQYF. The DNA of the CDR3 is TGTGCCAGCAGCTTAGGGGCTGGAGAAAACTACGAGCAGTACTTC.

The chain has TRBV6-5 and TRBJ1-1; D ambiguous. This CDR3 has 16 amino acids. Per germline, CDR1 MNHEY and CDR2 SVGAGI. V shed 0 bases and J shed 0 bases, with 11 bases lying between them. CDR3 sequence reads: CASSYSVQTMNTEAFF. In DNA form, the CDR3 reads TGTGCCAGCAGTTACTCGGTCCAGACCATGAACACTGAAGCTTTCTTT.

CDR3 sequence (DNA): TGTGCCAGCAGTTTAGGGACAGGGAGGACTGAAGCTTTCTTT. Encoded protein: CASSLGTGRTEAFF. The chain couples TRBV28 to TRBJ1-1; 9 bases agree with TRBD1. With V trimmed by 2 bases and J by 5 bases, 3 bases remained unmatched. The CDR3 has 14 amino acids. In germline, CDR1 is MDHEN, CDR2 SYDVKM.